The sequence of this T cell receptor beta chain was determined in a study of shared clonotypes between healthy human individuals. TCRdb keeps only in-frame clones here, not all; method: immunoSEQ multiplex PCR. The sample has 600,000 to 700,000 clones; more than 70% are singletons. The CDR3 totals 13 residues. Germline-derived CDR1 and CDR2 are SQVTM and ANQGSEA. The germline V and J ends were trimmed by 3 bases and 3 bases, with 12 bases remaining between them. The sequenced sample consisted of memory CD4+ T cells sorted from blood. Subset reported: CD45RA-negative fraction. The clonotype originates from a woman aged 25 to 45 in good health. V and J are TRBV29-1 and TRBJ2-7; D is undetermined. The CDR3, as DNA: TGCAGCGTTGATGCTGGAACCGACTACGAGCAGTACTTC. Amino acids: CSVDAGTDYEQYF.